This T cell receptor (beta chain) was obtained from a study of cytomegalovirus exposure and HLA in healthy donors. V was clipped by 4 bases and J by 3 bases; unmatched bases: 6. Germline assignment: CDR1 SGHNT and CDR2 YYREEE (reference sequence). The CDR3 spans 14 residues. Study results and caveats: Several V segments, TRBV6-2 and TRBV6-3 among them, could not be told apart and were dropped.

Regarding this clone: Its antigen remains unknown.

Researchers ran the PCR with 60 Vbeta and 13 Jbeta primers. Produced via immunoSEQ multiplex PCR; TCRdb's table is partial and in-frame only. This sample has 100,000 or so clones; around three quarters occur once, and the top ten carry 9.5% to 13%. The chain uses TRBV5-4 and TRBJ2-7, with 8 positions matching TRBD1. Sequences were obtained from PBMCs. The receptor was derived from a man in his forties in good health and CMV-seropositive. CDR3: CASSQGQGNYEQYF. CDR3 in DNA: TGTGCCAGCAGCCAAGGACAGGGAAACTACGAGCAGTACTTC. The full variable domain, with the rest looked up from reference TRBV5-4 and TRBJ2-7, is ETGVTQSPTHLIKTRGQQVTLRCSSQSGHNTVSWYQQALGQGPQFIFQYYREEENGRGNFPPRFSGLQFPNYSSELNVNALELDDSALYLCASSQGQGNYEQYFGPGTRLTVT.